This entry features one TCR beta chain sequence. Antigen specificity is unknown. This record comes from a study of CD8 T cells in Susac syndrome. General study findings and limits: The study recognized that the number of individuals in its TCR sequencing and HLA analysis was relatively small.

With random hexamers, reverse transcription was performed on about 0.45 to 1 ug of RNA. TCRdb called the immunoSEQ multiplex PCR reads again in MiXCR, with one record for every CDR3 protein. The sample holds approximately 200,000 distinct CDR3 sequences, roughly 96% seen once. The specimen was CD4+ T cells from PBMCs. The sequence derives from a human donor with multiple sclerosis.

The CDR3 protein is CASSLGHDQPQHF. The CDR3 DNA reads TGCGCCAGCAGCTTGGGACACGATCAGCCCCAGCATTTT. This chain links TRBV5-1 with TRBJ1-5; no clear D gene. V lost 0 bases and J lost 5, with 6 bases in between. Germline V gene data show CDR1 as SGHRS and CDR2 as YFSETQ. The CDR3 runs 13 residues.